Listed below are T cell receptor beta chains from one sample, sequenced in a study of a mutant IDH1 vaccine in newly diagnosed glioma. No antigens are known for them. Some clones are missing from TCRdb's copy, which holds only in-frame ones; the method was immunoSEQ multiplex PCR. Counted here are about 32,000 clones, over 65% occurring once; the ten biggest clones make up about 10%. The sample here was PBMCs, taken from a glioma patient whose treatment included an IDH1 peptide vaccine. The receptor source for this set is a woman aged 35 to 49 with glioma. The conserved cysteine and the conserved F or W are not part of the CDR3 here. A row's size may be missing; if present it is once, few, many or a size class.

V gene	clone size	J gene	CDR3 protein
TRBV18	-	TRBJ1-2	ASSLEQVAGYT
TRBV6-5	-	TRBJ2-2	ASRDGTGDTGELF
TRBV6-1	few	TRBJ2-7	ASSTGTGTYEQY
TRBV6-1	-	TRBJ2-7	AIGQTYEQY
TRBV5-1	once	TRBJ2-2	ASSLMPGTANTGELF
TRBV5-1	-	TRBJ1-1	ASSLARQSLLNTEAF
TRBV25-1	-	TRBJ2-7	ASSVGGTGTGYEQY
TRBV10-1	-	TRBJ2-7	ASSVSRTGSREQY
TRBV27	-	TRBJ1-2	ASSSGQFYGYT
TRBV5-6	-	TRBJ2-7	ASSLEGQRTHYEQY
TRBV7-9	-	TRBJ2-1	ASSPVGRGSYNEQF
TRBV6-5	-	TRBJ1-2	ASSYSSGPRGGYT
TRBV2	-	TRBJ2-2	ASSGVPGTGELF
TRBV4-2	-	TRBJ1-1	ASSQDSQFEAF
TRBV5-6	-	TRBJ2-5	ASSSRDRSIETQY
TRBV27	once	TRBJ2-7	ASSLTAGSYEQY
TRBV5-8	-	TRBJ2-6	ASSWPSGANVLT
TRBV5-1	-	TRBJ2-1	ASSTDRVDGNEQF
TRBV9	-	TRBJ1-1	ASSVSGGNRGNTEAF
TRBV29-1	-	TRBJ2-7	SATGTGYSYEQY